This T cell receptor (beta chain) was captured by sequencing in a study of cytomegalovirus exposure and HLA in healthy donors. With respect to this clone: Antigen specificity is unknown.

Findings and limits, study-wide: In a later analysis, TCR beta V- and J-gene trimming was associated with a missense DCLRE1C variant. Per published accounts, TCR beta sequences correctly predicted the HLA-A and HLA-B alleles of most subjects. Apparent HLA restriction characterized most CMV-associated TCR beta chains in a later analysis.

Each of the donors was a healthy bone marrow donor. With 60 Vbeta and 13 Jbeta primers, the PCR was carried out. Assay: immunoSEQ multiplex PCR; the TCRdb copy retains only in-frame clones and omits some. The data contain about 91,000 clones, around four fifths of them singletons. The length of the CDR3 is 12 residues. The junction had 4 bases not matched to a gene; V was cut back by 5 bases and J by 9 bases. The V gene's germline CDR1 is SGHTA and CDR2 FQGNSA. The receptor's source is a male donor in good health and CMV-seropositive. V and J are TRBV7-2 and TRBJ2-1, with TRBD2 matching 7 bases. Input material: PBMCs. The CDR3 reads CASSPLAVEQFF. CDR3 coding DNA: TGTGCCAGCAGCCCCCTAGCGGTTGAGCAGTTCTTC.